This TCR beta chain stems from a study of cytomegalovirus exposure and HLA in healthy donors. Broader study findings: A highly shared variant cluster was judged a likely technical artifact. In a later analysis, an Asian-associated ancestry cluster reportedly showed fewer N-insertions than the approximately 670-donor mean. Presence/absence comparisons presumed near-even sequencing depth among donors.

PCR employed 60 Vbeta and 13 Jbeta primers. Produced via immunoSEQ multiplex PCR; TCRdb's table is partial and in-frame only. This sample yields 99,000 or so clones, of which around three quarters are seen a single time; around 3% belongs to the top ten. To note about this clone: What it recognizes is unknown.

The CDR3 covers 11 residues. Germline loops: CDR1 SQVTM, CDR2 ANQGSEA. V lost 7 bases, J lost 4 bases, and 2 bases stayed unmatched. What was sequenced was PBMCs. The chain uses TRBV29-1 and TRBJ2-5, with 8 nucleotides matching TRBD1. The sequence was obtained from a male donor in good health and CMV-seropositive. DNA for the CDR3: TGCAGCGCAACAGGGGGAGAGACCCAGTACTTC. Its protein product is CSATGGETQYF.